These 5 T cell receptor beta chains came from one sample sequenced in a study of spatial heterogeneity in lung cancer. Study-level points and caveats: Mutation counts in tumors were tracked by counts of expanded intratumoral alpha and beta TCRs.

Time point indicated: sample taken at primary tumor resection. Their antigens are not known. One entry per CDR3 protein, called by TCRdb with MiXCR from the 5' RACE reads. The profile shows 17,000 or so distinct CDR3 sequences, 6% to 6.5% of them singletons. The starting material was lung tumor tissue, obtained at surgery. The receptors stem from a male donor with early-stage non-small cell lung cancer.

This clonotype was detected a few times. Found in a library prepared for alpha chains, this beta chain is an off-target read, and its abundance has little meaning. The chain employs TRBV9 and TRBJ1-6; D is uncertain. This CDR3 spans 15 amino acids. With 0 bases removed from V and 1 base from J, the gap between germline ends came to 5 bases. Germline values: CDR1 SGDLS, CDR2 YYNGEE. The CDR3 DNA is TGTGCCAGCAGCGTAGTGGGATCCTATAATTCACCCCTCCACTTT. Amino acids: CASSVVGSYNSPLHF.

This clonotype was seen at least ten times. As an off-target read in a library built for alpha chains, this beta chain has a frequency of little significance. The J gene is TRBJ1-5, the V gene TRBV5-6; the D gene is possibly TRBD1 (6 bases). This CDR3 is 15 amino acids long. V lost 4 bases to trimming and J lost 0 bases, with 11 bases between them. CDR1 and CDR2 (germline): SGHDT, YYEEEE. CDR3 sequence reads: CASSRDIYSNQPQHF. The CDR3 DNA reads TGTGCCAGCAGCAGGGACATTTATAGCAATCAGCCCCAGCATTTT.

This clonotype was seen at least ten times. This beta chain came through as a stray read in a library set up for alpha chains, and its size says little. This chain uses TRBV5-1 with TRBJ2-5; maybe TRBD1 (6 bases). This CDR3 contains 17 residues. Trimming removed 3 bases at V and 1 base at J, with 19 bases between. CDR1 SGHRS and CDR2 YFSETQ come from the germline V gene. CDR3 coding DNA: TGCGCCAGCAGCTCTCGAACAGGGCAGGGCGGCCAAGAGACCCAGTACTTC. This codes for CASSSRTGQGGQETQYF.

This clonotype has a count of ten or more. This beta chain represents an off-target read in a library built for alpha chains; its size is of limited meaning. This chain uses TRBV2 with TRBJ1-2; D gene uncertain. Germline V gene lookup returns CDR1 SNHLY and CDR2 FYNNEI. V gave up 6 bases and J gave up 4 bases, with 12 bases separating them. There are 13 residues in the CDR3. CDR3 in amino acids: CASRVGSPYGYTF. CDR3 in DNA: TGTGCCAGCAGGGTAGGCAGCCCCTATGGCTACACCTTC. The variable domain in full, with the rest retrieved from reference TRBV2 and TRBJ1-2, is EPEVTQTPSHQVTQMGQEVILRCVPISNHLYFYWYRQILGQKVEFLVSFYNNEISEKSEIFDDQFSVERPDGSNFTLKIRSTKLEDSAMYFCASRVGSPYGYTFGSGTRLTVV.

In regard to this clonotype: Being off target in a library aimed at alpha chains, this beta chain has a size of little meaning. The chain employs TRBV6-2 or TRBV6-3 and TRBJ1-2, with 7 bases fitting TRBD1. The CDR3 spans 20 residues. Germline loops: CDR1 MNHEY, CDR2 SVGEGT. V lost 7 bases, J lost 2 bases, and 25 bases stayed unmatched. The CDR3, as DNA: TGTGCCAGCAAAGGGGCCCTGGGGAGGACAGGTTCGAAACAGAACTATGGCTACACCTTC. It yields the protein CASKGALGRTGSKQNYGYTF.